This TCR beta chain was recovered during a study of blood T cells in healthy people across ages. Overall study: The capture of about one barcoded beta molecule per two T cells was achieved by template switching.

The ends were cut back, 1 base at V and 5 bases at J, with 14 bases in the middle. The CDR3 spans 14 residues. The germline V gene encodes CDR1 GTSNPN and CDR2 SVGIG (reference sequence). Together with a sample-barcoded 5' primer, a J-beta primer mix was included in a second PCR lasting roughly 6 to 12 cycles. Each TCR beta cDNA got a 12-nucleotide random molecular identifier. TCRdb redid the calling of the 5' RACE reads with MiXCR, one entry per CDR3 protein. Counted here are 800,000 to 900,000 distinct CDR3 sequences, 62% occurring once; the ten biggest clones make up about 27%. The rearrangement links TRBV30 to TRBJ2-5; D possibly corresponds to TRBD1 (5 bases). Sequenced sample: blood. The source is a man in his thirties or forties in good health. CDR3 sequence (DNA): TGTGCCTGGAGTGCCGCACAGGTTCTGGAGACCCAGTACTTC. Amino acid sequence: CAWSAAQVLETQYF.